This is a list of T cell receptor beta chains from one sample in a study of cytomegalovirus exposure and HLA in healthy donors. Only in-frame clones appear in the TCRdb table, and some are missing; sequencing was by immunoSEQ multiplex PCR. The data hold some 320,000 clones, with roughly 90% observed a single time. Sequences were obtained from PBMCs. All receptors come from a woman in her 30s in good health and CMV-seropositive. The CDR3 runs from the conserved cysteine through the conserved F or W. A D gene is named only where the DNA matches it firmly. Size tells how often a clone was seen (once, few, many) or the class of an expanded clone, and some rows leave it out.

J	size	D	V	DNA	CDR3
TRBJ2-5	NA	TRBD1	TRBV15	TGTGCCACCAGCAGGGGGACAGTGGGGGAAGAGACCCAGTACTTC	CATSRGTVGEETQYF
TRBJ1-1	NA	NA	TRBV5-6	TGTGCCAGCAGCTTGCATCCGGATATGAACACTGAAGCTTTCTTT	CASSLHPDMNTEAFF
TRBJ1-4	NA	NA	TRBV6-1	TGTGCCAGCAACCTTCATGCAACTAATGAAAAACTGTTTTTT	CASNLHATNEKLFF
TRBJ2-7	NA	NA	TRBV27	TGTGCCAGCAGTTTAGGGCTGGGGTCGAACTACGAGCAGTACTTC	CASSLGLGSNYEQYF
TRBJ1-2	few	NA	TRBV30	TGTGCCTGGAGTGTGAACACTACTCGGTATGGCTACACCTTC	CAWSVNTTRYGYTF
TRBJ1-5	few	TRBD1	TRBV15	TGTGCCACCAGCAGAGATGGACAGGGATACGGTCAGCCCCAGCATTTT	CATSRDGQGYGQPQHF
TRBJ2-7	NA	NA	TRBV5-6	TGTGCCTCCTCCCATTATACAGCCGACGAGCAGTACTTC	CASSHYTADEQYF
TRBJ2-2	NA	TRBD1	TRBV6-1	TGTGCCAGCAGTCGACAGGGGGGTCCCGGGGAGCTGTTTTTT	CASSRQGGPGELFF
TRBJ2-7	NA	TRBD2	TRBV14	TGTGCCAGCAGCCAAGTGGAGCGGGGGTCCTACGAGCAGTACTTC	CASSQVERGSYEQYF
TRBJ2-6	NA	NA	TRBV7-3	TGTGCCAGCAGCTCGAGTGGCTTCAGCTCTGGGGCCAACGTCCTGACTTTC	CASSSSGFSSGANVLTF
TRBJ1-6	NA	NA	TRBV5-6	TGTGCCAGCAGCTTGGGAAGTAGCTCACCCCTCCACTTT	CASSLGSSSPLHF
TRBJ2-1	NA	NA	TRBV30	TGTGCCTGGAGTGTGCTAGGGGGGGCGGACGAGCAGTTCTTC	CAWSVLGGADEQFF
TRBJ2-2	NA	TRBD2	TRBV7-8	TGTGCCAGCAGGGAACAGGTTCGGACTAGCGTCGGCGGGGAGCTGTTTTTT	CASREQVRTSVGGELFF
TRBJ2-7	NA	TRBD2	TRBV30	TGTGCCTGGAATAGCGGGAGGTCCTACGAGCAGTACTTC	CAWNSGRSYEQYF
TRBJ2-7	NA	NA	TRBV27	TGTGCCAGCAGTTTATCCCCCACTTTGGGGTCCTACGAGCAGTACTTC	CASSLSPTLGSYEQYF